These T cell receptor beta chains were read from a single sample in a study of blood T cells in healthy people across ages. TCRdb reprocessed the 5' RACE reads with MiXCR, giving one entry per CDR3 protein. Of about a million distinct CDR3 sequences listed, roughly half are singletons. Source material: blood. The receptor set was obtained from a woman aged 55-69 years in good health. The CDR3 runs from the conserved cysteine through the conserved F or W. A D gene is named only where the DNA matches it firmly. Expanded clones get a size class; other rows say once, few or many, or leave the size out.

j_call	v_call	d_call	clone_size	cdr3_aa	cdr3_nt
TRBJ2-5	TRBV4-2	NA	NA	CASSQAQIAKTQYF	TGTGCCAGCAGCCAAGCCCAAATTGCGAAGACCCAGTACTTC
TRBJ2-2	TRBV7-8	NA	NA	CASSLKRLIGTGELFF	TGTGCCAGCAGCTTAAAGCGGCTTATCGGCACCGGGGAGCTGTTTTTT
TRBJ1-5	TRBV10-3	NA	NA	CAISGGEGGWHF	TGTGCCATCAGTGGGGGGGAGGGGGGCTGGCATTTT
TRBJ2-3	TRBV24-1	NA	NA	CATSDTDRKDTQYF	TGTGCCACCAGTGATACCGACAGGAAAGATACGCAGTATTTT
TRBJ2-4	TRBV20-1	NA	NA	CSARDLLLDIQYF	TGTAGTGCTAGAGATTTGCTTTTGGACATTCAGTACTTC
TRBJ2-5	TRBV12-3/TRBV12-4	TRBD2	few	CASSLGLAGGQTQYF	TGTGCCAGCAGTTTAGGCCTAGCGGGAGGGCAGACCCAGTACTTC
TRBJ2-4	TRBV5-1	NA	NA	CASSTVQAREQYF	TGCGCCAGCAGCACCGTACAGGCTCGGGAGCAGTACTTC
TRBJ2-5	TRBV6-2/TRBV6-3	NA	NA	CASSSNPPRVVEETQYF	TGTGCCAGCAGTTCCAACCCCCCTAGGGTGGTGGAAGAGACCCAGTACTTC
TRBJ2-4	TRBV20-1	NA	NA	CSAIRSLSKNIQYF	TGCAGTGCTATCCGGAGTTTGAGCAAAAACATTCAGTACTTC
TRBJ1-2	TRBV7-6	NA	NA	CASSPGPGYGYTF	TGTGCCAGCAGCCCCGGACCCGGCTATGGCTACACCTTC
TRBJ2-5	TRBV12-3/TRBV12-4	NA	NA	CASGRVRQETQYF	TGTGCCAGCGGCCGTGTTCGGCAAGAGACCCAGTACTTC
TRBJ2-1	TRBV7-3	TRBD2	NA	CASSFLAGASYNEQFF	TGTGCCAGCAGCTTCCTAGCGGGAGCTAGCTACAATGAGCAGTTCTTC
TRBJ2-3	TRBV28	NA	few	CASRGSRVSTDTQYF	TGTGCCAGCCGGGGTAGTCGGGTGAGCACAGATACGCAGTATTTT
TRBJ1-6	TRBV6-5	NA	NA	CASGPQNSPLHF	TGTGCCAGTGGGCCACAGAATTCACCCCTCCACTTT
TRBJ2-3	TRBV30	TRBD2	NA	CAWSGAGAGVDTQYF	TGTGCCTGGAGTGGGGCGGGAGCGGGTGTAGATACGCAGTATTTT
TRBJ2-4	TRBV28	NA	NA	CASTRGDLAKNIQYF	TGTGCCAGCACCAGGGGGGATCTGGCCAAAAACATTCAGTACTTC
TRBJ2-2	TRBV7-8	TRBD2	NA	CASSGSGTGTGELFF	TGTGCCAGCAGCGGTAGCGGGACGGGCACCGGGGAGCTGTTTTTT
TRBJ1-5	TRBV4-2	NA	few	CASSQEEYYNQPQHF	TGTGCCAGCAGCCAAGAGGAGTACTACAATCAGCCCCAGCATTTT